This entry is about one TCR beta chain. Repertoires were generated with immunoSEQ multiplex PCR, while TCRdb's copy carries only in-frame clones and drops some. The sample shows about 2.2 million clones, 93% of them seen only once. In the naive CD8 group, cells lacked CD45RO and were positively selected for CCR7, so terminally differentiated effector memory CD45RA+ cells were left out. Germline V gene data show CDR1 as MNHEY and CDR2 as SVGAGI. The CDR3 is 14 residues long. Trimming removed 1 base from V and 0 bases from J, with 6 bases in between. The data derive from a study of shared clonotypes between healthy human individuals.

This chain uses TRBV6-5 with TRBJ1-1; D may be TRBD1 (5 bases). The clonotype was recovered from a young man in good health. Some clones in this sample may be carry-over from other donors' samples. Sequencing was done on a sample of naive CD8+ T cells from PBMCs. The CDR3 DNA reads TGTGCCAGCAGTTACTGGGGGGTGAACACTGAAGCTTTCTTT. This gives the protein CASSYWGVNTEAFF.